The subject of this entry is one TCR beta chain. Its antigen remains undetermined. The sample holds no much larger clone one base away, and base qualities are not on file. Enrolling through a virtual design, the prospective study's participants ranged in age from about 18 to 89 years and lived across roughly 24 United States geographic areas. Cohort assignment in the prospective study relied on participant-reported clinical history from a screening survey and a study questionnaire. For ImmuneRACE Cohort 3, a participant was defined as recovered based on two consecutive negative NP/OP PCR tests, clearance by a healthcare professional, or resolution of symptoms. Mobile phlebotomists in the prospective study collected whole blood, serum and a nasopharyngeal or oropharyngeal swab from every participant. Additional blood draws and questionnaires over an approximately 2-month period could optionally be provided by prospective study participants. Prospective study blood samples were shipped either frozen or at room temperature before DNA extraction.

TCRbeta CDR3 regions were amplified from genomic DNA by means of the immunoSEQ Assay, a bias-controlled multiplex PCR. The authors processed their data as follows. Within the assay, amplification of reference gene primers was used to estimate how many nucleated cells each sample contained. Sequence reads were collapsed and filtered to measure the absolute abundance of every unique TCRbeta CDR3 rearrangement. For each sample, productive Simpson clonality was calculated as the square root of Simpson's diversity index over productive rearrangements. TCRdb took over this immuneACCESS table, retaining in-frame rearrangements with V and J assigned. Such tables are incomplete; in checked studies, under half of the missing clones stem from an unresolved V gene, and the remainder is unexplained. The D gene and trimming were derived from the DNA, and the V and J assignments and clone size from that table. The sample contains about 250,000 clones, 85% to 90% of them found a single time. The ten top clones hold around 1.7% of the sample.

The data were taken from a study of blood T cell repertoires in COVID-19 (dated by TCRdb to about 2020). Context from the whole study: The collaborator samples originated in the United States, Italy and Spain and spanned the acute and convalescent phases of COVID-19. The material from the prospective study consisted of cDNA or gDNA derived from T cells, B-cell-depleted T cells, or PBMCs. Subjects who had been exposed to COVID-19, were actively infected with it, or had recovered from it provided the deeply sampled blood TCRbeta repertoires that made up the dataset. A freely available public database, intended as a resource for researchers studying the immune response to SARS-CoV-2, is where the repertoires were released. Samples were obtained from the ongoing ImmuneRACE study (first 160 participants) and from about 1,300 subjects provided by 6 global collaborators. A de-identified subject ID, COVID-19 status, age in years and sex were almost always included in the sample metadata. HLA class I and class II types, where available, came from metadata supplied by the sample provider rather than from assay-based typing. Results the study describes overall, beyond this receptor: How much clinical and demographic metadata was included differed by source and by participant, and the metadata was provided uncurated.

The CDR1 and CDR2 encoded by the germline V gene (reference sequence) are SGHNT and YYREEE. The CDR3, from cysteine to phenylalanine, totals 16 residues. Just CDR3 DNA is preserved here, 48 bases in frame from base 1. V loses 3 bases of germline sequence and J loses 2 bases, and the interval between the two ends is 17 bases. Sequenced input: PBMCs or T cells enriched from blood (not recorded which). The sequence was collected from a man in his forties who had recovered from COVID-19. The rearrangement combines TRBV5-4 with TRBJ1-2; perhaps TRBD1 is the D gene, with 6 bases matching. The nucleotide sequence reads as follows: TGTGCCAGCAGCTCATTACAGAACAGGGCAAACTATGGCTACACCTTC. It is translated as CASSSLQNRANYGYTF.